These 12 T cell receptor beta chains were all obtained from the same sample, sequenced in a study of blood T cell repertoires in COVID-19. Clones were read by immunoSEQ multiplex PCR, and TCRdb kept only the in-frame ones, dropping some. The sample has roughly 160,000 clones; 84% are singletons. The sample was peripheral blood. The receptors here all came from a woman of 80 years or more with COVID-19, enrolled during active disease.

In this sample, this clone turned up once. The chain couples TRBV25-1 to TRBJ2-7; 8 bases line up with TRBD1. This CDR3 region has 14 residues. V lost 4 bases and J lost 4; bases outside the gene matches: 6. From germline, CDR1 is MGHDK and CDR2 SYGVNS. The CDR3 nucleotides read TGTGCCAGCAGTGTGGCAGGGGGCATTTACGAGCAGTACTTC. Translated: CASSVAGGIYEQYF.

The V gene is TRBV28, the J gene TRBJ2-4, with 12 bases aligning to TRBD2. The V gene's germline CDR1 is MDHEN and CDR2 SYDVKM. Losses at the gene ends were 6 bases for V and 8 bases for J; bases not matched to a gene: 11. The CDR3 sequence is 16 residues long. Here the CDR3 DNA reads TGTGCCAGCAGCCTGACTAGCGGGGGAGGGTTAGACATTCAGTACTTC. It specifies CASSLTSGGGLDIQYF.

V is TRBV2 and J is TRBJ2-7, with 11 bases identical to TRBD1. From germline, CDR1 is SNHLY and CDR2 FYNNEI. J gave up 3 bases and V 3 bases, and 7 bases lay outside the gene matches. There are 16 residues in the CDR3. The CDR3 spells CASSEGTGGNIYEQYF. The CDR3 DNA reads TGTGCCAGCAGTGAGGGGACAGGGGGTAATATCTACGAGCAGTACTTC. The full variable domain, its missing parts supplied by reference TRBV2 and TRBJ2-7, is EPEVTQTPSHQVTQMGQEVILRCVPISNHLYFYWYRQILGQKVEFLVSFYNNEISEKSEIFDDQFSVERPDGSNFTLKIRSTKLEDSAMYFCASSEGTGGNIYEQYFGPGTRLTVT.

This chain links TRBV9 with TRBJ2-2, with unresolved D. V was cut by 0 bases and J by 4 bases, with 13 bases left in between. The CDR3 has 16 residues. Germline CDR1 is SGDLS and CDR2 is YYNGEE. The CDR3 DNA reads TGTGCCAGCAGCGTAGGACACGGCCTAATCACCGGGGAGCTGTTTTTT. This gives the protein CASSVGHGLITGELFF.

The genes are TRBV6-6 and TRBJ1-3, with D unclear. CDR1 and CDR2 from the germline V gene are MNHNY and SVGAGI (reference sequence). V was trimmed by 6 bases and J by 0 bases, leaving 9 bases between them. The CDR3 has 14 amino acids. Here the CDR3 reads CASRELFSGNTIYF. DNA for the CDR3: TGTGCCAGCAGGGAGTTATTCTCTGGAAACACCATATATTTT.

The CDR3 loop reads CASSSGTSGRTIQETQYF. The DNA of the CDR3 is TGCGCCAGCAGCTCTGGGACTAGCGGGAGGACAATTCAAGAGACCCAGTACTTC. The rearrangement joins TRBV5-1 to TRBJ2-5; the match to TRBD2 covers 15 bases. V dropped 3 bases and J dropped 2; count of bases not matched to a gene: 8. Per germline, CDR1 SGHRS and CDR2 YFSETQ. The length of the CDR3 is 18 residues.

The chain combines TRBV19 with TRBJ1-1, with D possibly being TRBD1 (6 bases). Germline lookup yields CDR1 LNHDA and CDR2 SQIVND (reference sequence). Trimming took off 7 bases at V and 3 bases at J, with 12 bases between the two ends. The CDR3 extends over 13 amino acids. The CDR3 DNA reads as TGTGCCAGTATCAGGGGTGCGTACACTGAAGCTTTCTTT. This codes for CASIRGAYTEAFF.

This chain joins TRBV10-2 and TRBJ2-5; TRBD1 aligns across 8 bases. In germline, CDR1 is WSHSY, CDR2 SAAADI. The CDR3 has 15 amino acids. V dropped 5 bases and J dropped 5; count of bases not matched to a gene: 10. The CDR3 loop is CASSTTGVGWETQYF. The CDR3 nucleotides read TGCGCCAGCAGTACGACAGGGGTGGGGTGGGAGACCCAGTACTTC.

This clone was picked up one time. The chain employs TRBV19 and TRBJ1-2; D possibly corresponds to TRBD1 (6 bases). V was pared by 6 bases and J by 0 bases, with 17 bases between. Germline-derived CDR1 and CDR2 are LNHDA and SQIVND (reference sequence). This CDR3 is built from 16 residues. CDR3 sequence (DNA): TGTGCCAGTAGGGGGACATCTACTTACTCTAACTATGGCTACACCTTC. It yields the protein CASRGTSTYSNYGYTF. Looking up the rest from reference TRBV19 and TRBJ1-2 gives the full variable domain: DGGITQSPKYLFRKEGQNVTLSCEQNLNHDAMYWYRQDPGQGLRLIYYSQIVNDFQKGDIAEGYSVSREKKESFPLTVTSAQKNPTAFYLCASRGTSTYSNYGYTFGSGTRLTVV.

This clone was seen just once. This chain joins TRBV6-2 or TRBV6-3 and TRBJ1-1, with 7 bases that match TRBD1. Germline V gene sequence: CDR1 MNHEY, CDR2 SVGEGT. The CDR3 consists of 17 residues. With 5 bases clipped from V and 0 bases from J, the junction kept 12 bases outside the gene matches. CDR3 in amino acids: CASSTLTGPLMNTEAFF. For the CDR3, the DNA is TGTGCCAGCAGTACACTGACAGGGCCTCTTATGAACACTGAAGCTTTCTTT.

The DNA of the CDR3 is TGTGCCTGGAGCCTATCCGGGACAGGGGATCTCTACGAGCAGTACTTC. This sequence encodes CAWSLSGTGDLYEQYF. This chain connects TRBV30 to TRBJ2-7; 10 bases map to TRBD1. Unmatched junction bases numbered 11, after V lost 3 bases and J lost 3 bases. This CDR3 contains 16 residues. CDR1 and CDR2 from the germline V gene are GTSNPN and SVGIG (reference sequence).

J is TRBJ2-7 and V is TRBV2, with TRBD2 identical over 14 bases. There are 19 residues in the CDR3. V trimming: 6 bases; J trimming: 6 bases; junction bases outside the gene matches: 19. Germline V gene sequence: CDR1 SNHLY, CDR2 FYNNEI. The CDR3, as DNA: TGTGCCAGCAGAGAGACTAGCGGGAGGGCCTTCTCCACCTACGCCGAGCAGTACTTC. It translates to CASRETSGRAFSTYAEQYF.